These T cell receptor beta chains were read from a single sample in a study of regulatory dendritic cells for organ transplantation. Only in-frame clones appear in the TCRdb table, and some are missing; sequencing was by immunoSEQ multiplex PCR. Here the sample spans roughly 30,000 clones, more than 65% being singletons. The specimen was naive CD8+ T cells from blood. These receptors were collected from a human donor in good health. Each CDR3 is given with its conserved first and last residue.

V gene,J gene,CDR3 length,CDR3 protein
TRBV7-8,TRBJ2-5,16,CASSTGAGAAKETQYF
TRBV5-1,TRBJ2-7,17,CASSWGTSGGPSYEQYF
TRBV15,TRBJ2-3,15,CATSIRAALGDTQYF
TRBV2,TRBJ1-5,15,CASSEGQGRVQPQHF
TRBV5-1,TRBJ2-7,14,CASSLQNRAYEQYF
TRBV7-2,TRBJ2-1,16,CASSLHGSPRGNEQFF
TRBV4-1,TRBJ1-2,17,CASSHPPEEGSLSGYTF
TRBV10-3,TRBJ2-7,15,CAISDPPTGEYEQYF
TRBV5-1,TRBJ2-7,15,CASSLEASGPYEQYF
TRBV9,TRBJ1-5,15,CASSASRGPNQPQHF
TRBV4-1,TRBJ1-1,15,CASSRAQGENTEAFF
TRBV5-1,TRBJ2-1,16,CASSLGDRGSYNEQFF
TRBV12-5,TRBJ2-2,17,CASGLPTRGLNTGELFF
TRBV15,TRBJ2-5,15,CATSSGGTPQETQYF
TRBV7-6,TRBJ2-7,16,CASSLFAAQGSYEQYF
TRBV5-1,TRBJ2-2,15,CASSERRGYTGELFF
TRBV5-6,TRBJ1-2,14,CASSDSHIDYGYTF
TRBV4-1,TRBJ2-4,18,CASSRGTGGSLAKNIQYF
TRBV19,TRBJ1-2,14,CASSILTGVDGYTF
TRBV7-9,TRBJ2-7,13,CASSSGQPSEQYF
TRBV5-1,TRBJ1-2,15,CASTPGGQGLYGYTF
TRBV4-1,TRBJ2-1,17,CASTETSGGAVVGEQFF
TRBV29-1,TRBJ2-7,13,CSVDSQGNYEQYF
TRBV9,TRBJ1-1,16,CASSGTGMGRNTEAFF
TRBV19,TRBJ2-2,14,CASSITGNTGELFF
TRBV5-6,TRBJ2-7,14,CASSTLYSSYEQYF
TRBV5-6,TRBJ2-7,15,CASSLGSGPTYEQYF
TRBV19,TRBJ1-2,10,CASIRAGETF
TRBV13,TRBJ1-1,14,CASTQGGADTEAFF
TRBV15,TRBJ2-7,14,CATTEGQGAREQYF
TRBV6-5,TRBJ1-2,15,CASSPPWSGGYGYTF
TRBV13,TRBJ1-1,13,CASKAQGDDEAFF